One and the same sample provided the 13 T cell receptor beta chains below, sequenced in a study of human T cells and chemical hapten exposure. In TCRdb, the RACE reads were re-called with MiXCR into one record per CDR3 protein. The sample contains about 340,000 distinct CDR3 sequences, around 7% of which appear only once. Described time point: patch test 1, 2 weeks after DPC sensitization. The treatment denotes: therapeutic diphenylcyclopropenone sensitization with weekly scalp DPC. Specimen: whole blood, collected in connection with sensitization to the hapten diphenylcyclopropenone (DPC). The receptors come from a woman between 18 and 30 years old with alopecia areata. Some clones in this sample may be carry-over from other donors' samples.

Many counts were recorded for this clonotype. This chain links TRBV6-2 or TRBV6-3 with TRBJ1-5; no definite D call. Trimming stripped 2 bases from V and 0 bases from J, with 5 bases between. The germline CDR1 and CDR2 sequences are MNHEY and SVGEGT. This CDR3 is 14 amino acids long. The CDR3 loop is CASSYLYSNQPQHF. CDR3 bases: TGTGCCAGCAGTTACCTGTATAGCAATCAGCCCCAGCATTTT.

Worth noting for this clonotype: An end of the junction does not agree with germline; a read error may underlie this. The rearrangement uses TRBV28 and TRBJ1-2; no definite D call. The CDR3 has 14 residues. Germline CDR1 and CDR2: MDHEN and SYDVKM. CDR3 coding DNA: TGTGCCAGCAGTTTTTCCCGGACCGCCTATGGCTACATCTTC. The encoded protein is CASSFSRTAYGYIF.

The table lists this clonotype with a few counts. The chain links TRBV29-1 to TRBJ1-4; D call uncertain. This CDR3 has 13 amino acids. Per the germline V gene, CDR1 is SQVTM and CDR2 is ANQGSEA. V gave up 4 bases and J gave up 5 bases, with 11 bases separating them. The CDR3 loop reads CSVGSLGNEKLFF. Here the CDR3 DNA reads TGCAGCGTTGGGTCCCTCGGAAATGAAAAACTGTTTTTT.

This clonotype has at least ten counts. The chain is built from TRBV5-1 and TRBJ2-1; a weak D match, TRBD1 (6 bases). The germline V and J ends were trimmed by 4 bases and 8 bases, with 19 bases remaining between them. The CDR3 consists of 15 residues. The germline V gene has CDR1 SGHRS and CDR2 YFSETQ. CDR3 DNA: TGCGCCAGCAGCCCCGACAGGCTCCAGAACCATGAGCAGTTCTTC. The encoded protein is CASSPDRLQNHEQFF.

V and J are TRBV7-2 and TRBJ2-5; 10 nucleotides align to TRBD2. The V segment lost 1 base and the J segment 6 bases; nucleotides outside the gene matches: 5. The germline V gene encodes CDR1 SGHTA and CDR2 FQGNSA. The CDR3 consists of 15 residues. The chain's CDR3 is CASSLVAGGSKTQYF. CDR3 DNA sequence: TGTGCCAGCAGCTTAGTAGCGGGGGGATCGAAGACCCAGTACTTC.

This clonotype was detected a few times. Here the CDR3 DNA reads TGTGCCAGCAGCTTATTAGATGAGAACTATGGCTACACCTTC. Translating it yields CASSLLDENYGYTF. This chain uses TRBV7-9 with TRBJ1-2; D not resolved. Germline V CDR1 and CDR2: SEHNR, FQNEAQ (reference sequence). V lost 2 bases to trimming and J lost 2 bases, with 9 bases between them. The CDR3 consists of 14 residues.

The chain combines TRBV3-1 with TRBJ2-7, with D perhaps assigned TRBD1 or TRBD2 (5 bases each). Trimming pared 3 bases from V and 4 bases from J, leaving 10 bases between. The CDR3 sequence is 13 residues long. The germline gives CDR1 LGHDT, CDR2 YNNKEL (reference sequence). As DNA, the CDR3 is TGTGCCAGCAGCCAGGGAGACAGATACGAGCAGTACTTC. This translates into CASSQGDRYEQYF.

This chain joins TRBV29-1 and TRBJ1-2; unclear D gene. The CDR3 runs 11 residues. V gave up 4 bases and J gave up 7 bases, with 10 bases separating them. CDR1 is SQVTM, CDR2 ANQGSEA, per germline. CDR3 amino acids: CSVGEGAGYTF. The CDR3 region has the DNA TGCAGCGTTGGGGAGGGAGCTGGCTACACCTTC.

The gene calls are TRBV4-3 and TRBJ1-1; D possibly corresponds to TRBD1 (5 bases). Trimming shortened V by 0 bases and J by 7 bases, and 9 bases separated the two germline ends. CDR3 length equals 13 residues. Germline CDR1 and CDR2: LGHNA and YSLEER. CDR3 protein: CASSQDSGGEAFF. The CDR3 DNA is TGCGCCAGCAGCCAAGATAGCGGGGGTGAAGCTTTCTTT.

The rearrangement uses TRBV7-2 and TRBJ1-2; 7 nucleotides line up with TRBD1. From germline, CDR1 is SGHTA and CDR2 FQGNSA. The junction had 7 bases not matched to a gene; V was cut back by 5 bases and J by 4 bases. CDR3 size: 14 residues. The CDR3 is CASSGLEGAYGYTF. Written as DNA, the CDR3 is TGTGCCAGCAGCGGTCTAGAGGGGGCCTATGGCTACACCTTC.

This sequence joins TRBV4-3 and TRBJ1-1; 8 nucleotides align to TRBD1. The CDR3 extends over 16 amino acids. The V gene end was trimmed by 3 bases and the J gene end by 3 bases; junction bases not matched to a gene: 9. Germline V lookup: CDR1 LGHNA, CDR2 YSLEER. The DNA for the CDR3 is TGCGCCAGCAGCCACGGACAGGGAGGGGGTCACACTGAAGCTTTCTTT. Protein sequence: CASSHGQGGGHTEAFF.

The chain joins TRBV7-8 to TRBJ1-2; the D is unclear. Trimming took off 7 bases at V and 2 bases at J, with 20 bases between the two ends. Per germline, CDR1 SGHVS and CDR2 FQNEAQ. The CDR3 length is 16 residues. The DNA for the CDR3 is TGTGCCAGCATCCCGGGTCGGCGGGAGCTGAACTATGGCTACACCTTC. Protein product: CASIPGRRELNYGYTF.

This clonotype was found many times. This chain joins TRBV18 and TRBJ1-3; possible D gene TRBD1, 6 bases. The germline V gene has CDR1 KGHSH and CDR2 LQKENI. Between the trimmed V and J ends, which lost 4 bases and 0 bases, there was a span of 10 bases. The CDR3 runs 15 residues. CDR3 DNA sequence: TGTGCCAGCTCACGGGGACAAAACTCTGGAAACACCATATATTTT. Translating it yields CASSRGQNSGNTIYF.